This paragraph covers one T cell receptor beta chain sequence. Its antigen remains unidentified. Base qualities are not at hand, and no much larger clone is one base apart. The data were obtained in a study of blood T cell repertoires in COVID-19 (dated by TCRdb to the early 2020s). Context from the whole study: Samples covering the acute and convalescent phases of COVID-19 were provided by collaborators in the United States, Italy and Spain. The prospective study material was composed of cDNA or gDNA derived from T cells, B-cell-depleted T cells, or PBMCs. Deeply sampled blood TCRbeta repertoires from subjects exposed to, actively infected with, or recovered from COVID-19 were included in the dataset. The repertoires were released in a freely available public database intended as a resource for research on the immune response to SARS-CoV-2. The samples were drawn from two sources: the first 160 participants of the ongoing ImmuneRACE study, and 950 to 1,500 subjects contributed by 6 global collaborators. The sample metadata nearly always contained a de-identified subject ID, COVID-19 status, age in years and sex. Where available, HLA class I and class II types were obtained from metadata supplied by the sample provider rather than from assay-based typing.

Study-level results and caveats: The quantity of clinical and demographic metadata differed by source and by participant and was supplied without curation.

Enrolling through a virtual design, the prospective study's participants ranged in age from roughly 18 to 95 years and lived across about two dozen United States geographic areas. To assign participants to cohorts, the prospective study relied on clinical history that participants themselves reported in a screening survey and a study questionnaire. Mobile phlebotomists in the prospective study collected whole blood, serum and a nasopharyngeal or oropharyngeal swab from every participant. Over an approximately 2-month period, participants in the prospective study had the option of providing additional blood draws and questionnaires. Prospective study blood samples were shipped either frozen or at room temperature before DNA extraction. V loses 1 base at its end and J loses 3 bases; junction bases beyond the gene matches: 8. The germline V gene (reference sequence) yields MNHEY for CDR1 and SMNVEV for CDR2. Including cysteine and phenylalanine, the CDR3 has 16 amino acids. The read is trimmed to its CDR3 DNA, 48 bases read in frame from base 1.

The immunoSEQ Assay, a bias-controlled multiplex PCR, was used to amplify TCRbeta CDR3 regions from genomic DNA. In the paper's pipeline: Nucleated cell counts per sample were estimated from amplification of reference gene primers within the assay. Sequence reads were collapsed and filtered to measure the absolute abundance of every unique TCRbeta CDR3 rearrangement. For each sample, productive Simpson clonality was calculated by taking the square root of Simpson's diversity index across productive rearrangements. As stored in TCRdb, this immuneACCESS dataset retains in-frame rearrangements with V and J assigned. A fraction of the clones does not appear; measured against another copy, unresolved V genes explain less than half of the discrepancy, and the remainder lacks a known reason. For V, J and clone size, that table is used; D and trimming come from the DNA. The sample table records 200,000 to 250,000 clones; around 90% of these occur just once. The ten largest clones capture 14% to 15% of the sample.

The sequence came from a woman aged 45-65 years with acute COVID-19. Sequencing used PBMCs or T cells enriched from blood (not recorded which). In this chain, TRBV27 is recombined with TRBJ1-1; 7 central bases correspond to TRBD1. The encoded CDR3 is CASSLLAGGMHTEAFF. The DNA is TGTGCCAGCAGTTTATTGGCAGGGGGGATGCACACTGAAGCTTTCTTT.